This T cell receptor (beta chain) appears in the sequencing data of a study of vaccination effects on CD4 cells after COVID-19. V was pared by 5 bases and J by 4 bases, with 16 bases of the junction left unmatched. The CDR3 contains 17 residues. Germline CDR1 and CDR2: SGHTA and FQGNSA. Concerning this clone itself: The antigen remains undetermined.

Antigen-specific CD4+ T cells were first expanded with viral peptide pools by the ViraFEST assay and only then sequenced. Cultured cells yielded isolated CD4+ T cells after 10 days. The vaccine given was either BNT162b2 or mRNA-1273, in two doses. The researchers cultured fewer than 2.5 million PBMC per well with about 10 IU/ml IL-2 and 7.5 to 10 ug/ml peptides. The repertoire was sequenced with immunoSEQ multiplex PCR; TCRdb's copy has only in-frame clones and lacks some. Found here are 30,000 to 40,000 clones, 72% of them singletons; the top ten hold roughly 12%. This sample comprised CD4+ T cells from PBMCs cultured with HCoV-229E spike peptides, obtained after COVID-19 vaccination. The chain links TRBV7-2 to TRBJ1-2; 7 bases are a match to TRBD1. The source is a human donor who received a COVID-19 vaccine. CDR3 loop: CASSHNGGGGGSYGYTF. As DNA, the CDR3 is TGTGCCAGCAGCCACAACGGGGGAGGGGGCGGGAGCTATGGCTACACCTTC.